The rows below give T cell receptor beta chains drawn from one sample of a study of tumor and adjacent non-tumor tissue in lung cancer. TCRdb independently ran MiXCR on the multiplex PCR reads; one entry per CDR3 protein. Found here are approximately 90,000 distinct CDR3 sequences, around 65% of them singletons; the top ten hold 15%. The sample consisted of lung tumor tissue. The receptors originated from a man in his sixties or seventies with non-small cell lung cancer. Each CDR3 is given without its conserved first and last residue. The order of the fields is J gene, V gene, CDR3 protein.

TRBJ2-1 | TRBV6-5 | ASNYSGGTSHEQF
TRBJ2-2 | TRBV4-1 | TSNHNDGNTEELF
TRBJ2-7 | TRBV11-2 | AGSLGTELYEQY
TRBJ2-2 | TRBV6-5 | ARSPEYHTGELF
TRBJ2-7 | TRBV11-2 | ASSLGISGIDEQY
TRBJ2-2 | TRBV29-1 | NVPRRGRDGELF
TRBJ2-4 | TRBV7-8 | ASSLNRKNIQY
TRBJ2-3 | TRBV10-3 | AIRDDHRGDTQY
TRBJ2-2 | TRBV10-3 | IISCGSDTGELF
TRBJ2-1 | TRBV5-1 | ASSPGTSGSWEQF
TRBJ2-1 | TRBV28 | ASSLRVGGYNEQF
TRBJ2-7 | TRBV29-1 | NVGLAVAQY
TRBJ2-1 | TRBV7-3 | ASSFRSSPHNEQF
TRBJ2-7 | TRBV5-1 | ASSGCSGGCKQY
TRBJ2-7 | TRBV29-1 | SVRRGIYKQY
TRBJ1-5 | TRBV28 | ASSYRQGGSYQPQH
TRBJ2-4 | TRBV11-2 | TSRKNHGAKNIRY
TRBJ2-1 | TRBV4-1 | ASSQEVLAYDGQF
TRBJ2-6 | TRBV10-3 | AIRQGSPGTNVLT
TRBJ2-5 | TRBV5-1 | ASGTGKGSGETQY
TRBJ1-6 | TRBV5-1 | ASSIWNRGRSPLH
TRBJ2-1 | TRBV6-6 | ASSYGRVAGRLEQL
TRBJ1-6 | TRBV6-1 | ASSEEVIYNSPLH
TRBJ2-3 | TRBV6-5 | ASSYSTTVRASIDTQY
TRBJ2-1 | TRBV5-1 | ASSLAGTGGPDNEQL
TRBJ2-1 | TRBV12-3/TRBV12-4 | ASSFGRGPRAEQF
TRBJ2-3 | TRBV5-1 | TSTLEGVHTDTQY
TRBJ2-7 | TRBV18 | ASSPYIGEQH
TRBJ2-5 | TRBV5-5 | ASSGSVGAQY
TRBJ2-3 | TRBV6-5 | TNSSNRARNTQY
TRBJ2-5 | TRBV11-1 | ASNPLDRVFESQY
TRBJ2-1 | TRBV29-1 | SVPGQGRSYNGQF
TRBJ2-1 | TRBV6-1 | ASRRLVGVIEQF
TRBJ2-2 | TRBV11-2 | TSSSGGGMNTGELS
TRBJ1-1 | TRBV20-1 | GARDIGRGKNTEAF
TRBJ2-7 | TRBV11-2 | ACNLGSGSYEQY
TRBJ2-3 | TRBV5-1 | TSSRTDTQY
TRBJ1-3 | TRBV6-5 | ASKKQGIRGDTIY
TRBJ2-1 | TRBV6-1 | VSSEPPYNEQL
TRBJ1-5 | TRBV6-6 | ASMAGRNQPQH
TRBJ2-3 | TRBV11-2 | ASNPGLAGPLGTDTQY
TRBJ1-5 | TRBV24-1 | TPRTADQPQH
TRBJ2-1 | TRBV2 | ASSRDPPGYNEQF
TRBJ2-4 | TRBV10-3 | AISEALGQAKNIQY
TRBJ1-5 | TRBV20-1 | STRPLGPKPQH
TRBJ2-7 | TRBV7-8 | ASMLRDSSYGEQY
TRBJ1-2 | TRBV6-1 | ASSDVGGYGYT
TRBJ1-4 | TRBV9 | ASSARTRGEKLF
TRBJ2-6 | TRBV11-2 | ASSSPKGRGSSGANILT
TRBJ2-7 | TRBV6-1 | ASSRDSYDQY
TRBJ2-7 | TRBV5-8 | ASSLGPHRASYEQY
TRBJ2-1 | TRBV5-1 | ASSLEGITYNEQF
TRBJ1-1 | TRBV11-2 | ASSLLRQNTEAF
TRBJ2-2 | TRBV11-3 | TSSPLNTGKLF
TRBJ2-2 | TRBV29-1 | SVGQGNTGELF